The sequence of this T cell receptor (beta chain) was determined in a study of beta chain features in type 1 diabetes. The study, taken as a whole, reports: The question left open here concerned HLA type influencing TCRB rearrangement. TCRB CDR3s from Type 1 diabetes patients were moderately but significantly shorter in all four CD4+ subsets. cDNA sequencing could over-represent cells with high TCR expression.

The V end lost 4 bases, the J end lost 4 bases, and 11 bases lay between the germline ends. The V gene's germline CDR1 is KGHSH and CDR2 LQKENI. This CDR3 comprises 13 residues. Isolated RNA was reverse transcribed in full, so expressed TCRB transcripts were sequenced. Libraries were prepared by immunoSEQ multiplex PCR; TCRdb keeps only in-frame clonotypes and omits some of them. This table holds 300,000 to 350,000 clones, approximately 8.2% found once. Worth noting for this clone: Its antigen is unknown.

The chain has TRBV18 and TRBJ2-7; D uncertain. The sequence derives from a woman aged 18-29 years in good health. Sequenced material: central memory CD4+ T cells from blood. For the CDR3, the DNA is TGTGCCAGCTCACGAGCACAGATTTACGAGCAGTACTTC. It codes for CASSRAQIYEQYF.